A selection of T cell receptor beta chains follows, all from one sample in a study of blood T cell repertoires in COVID-19. Repertoires were generated with immunoSEQ multiplex PCR, while TCRdb's copy carries only in-frame clones and drops some. The repertoire consists of more than 95,000 clones, with around 80% occurring once and the leading ten covering roughly 7%. Sequenced input: peripheral blood. Receptors were obtained from a man between 65 and 79 years old with active or convalescent COVID-19. Each CDR3 is given with its conserved first and last residue. D genes are given only for firm matches. Part of the rows lack a size; the others show once, few, many or a class for expanded clones.

-,-,TRBJ1-1,TRBV12-3/TRBV12-4,TGTGCCGCCACAGTGAACACTGAAGCTTTCTTT,CAATVNTEAFF
-,TRBD2,TRBJ2-1,TRBV4-1,TGCGCCAGCAGCCAGGGACTAGCGAGGGATCCAAGCTCCTACAATGAGCAGTTCTTC,CASSQGLARDPSSYNEQFF
once,TRBD1,TRBJ2-1,TRBV7-6,TGTGCCAGCAGCCCACAGAAATGGTGGACAGGCCAAACCTACAATGAGCAGTTCTTC,CASSPQKWWTGQTYNEQFF
-,-,TRBJ2-2,TRBV11-3,TGTGCCAGCAGCTTAGCAAACACCGGGGAGCTGTTTTTT,CASSLANTGELFF
-,-,TRBJ2-1,TRBV3-1/TRBV3-2,TGTGCCGGGGGCGACCCCTACAATGAGCAGTTCTTC,CAGGDPYNEQFF
-,TRBD1,TRBJ2-7,TRBV27,TGTGCCAGCAGGTCCCCCTGGGGACAGGGATCCTACGAGCAGTACTTC,CASRSPWGQGSYEQYF
-,TRBD1,TRBJ1-1,TRBV7-3,TGTGCCAGCAGCTTCAACAGGGGCACTGAAGCTTTCTTT,CASSFNRGTEAFF
-,TRBD1,TRBJ2-7,TRBV4-3,TGCGCCAGCAGCCAAGATCTAAACAGGGGGCTCTACGAGCAGTACTTC,CASSQDLNRGLYEQYF
-,-,TRBJ2-7,TRBV2,TGTGCCAGCAGGACAGATTCCTACGAGCAGTACTTC,CASRTDSYEQYF
few,-,TRBJ2-5,TRBV10-3,TGTGCCATCAGAGTTGGACTTCAAGAGACCCAGTACTTC,CAIRVGLQETQYF
-,TRBD2,TRBJ2-2,TRBV4-3,TGCGCCAGCAGCCAACGGGCTAGCGGGAACACCGGGGAGCTGTTTTTT,CASSQRASGNTGELFF
-,-,TRBJ1-1,TRBV12-3/TRBV12-4,TGTGCCAGCAGCCTCCAGGGGAACACTGAAGCTTTCTTT,CASSLQGNTEAFF
-,TRBD1,TRBJ2-7,TRBV7-2,TGTGCCAGCAGCCGGGACAGTTTCACCTACGAGCAGTACTTC,CASSRDSFTYEQYF
-,-,TRBJ1-3,TRBV5-1,TGCGCCAGCAGCTTGGGGGACAACTCTGGAAACACCATATATTTT,CASSLGDNSGNTIYF
-,TRBD2,TRBJ2-2,TRBV24-1,TGTGCCACCAGTGACCCGCAGCGGGGCGCCGGGGAGCTGTTTTTT,CATSDPQRGAGELFF
-,TRBD1,TRBJ2-1,TRBV4-3,TGCGCCAGCAGCCAAGAAATCCCGGGACAGGGGGGGAATGAGCAGTTCTTC,CASSQEIPGQGGNEQFF
few,-,TRBJ1-2,TRBV7-2,TGTGCCAGCAGCAAACAAAGCTATGGCTACACCTTC,CASSKQSYGYTF
-,TRBD2,TRBJ2-2,TRBV11-2,TGTGCCAGCAGCTTTGTTGCGGGGGGCGGGGAGCTGTTTTTT,CASSFVAGGGELFF
-,TRBD2,TRBJ2-1,TRBV10-1,TGCGCCAGCACCAGACCACCGGGACTAGCGGGAGCTGATGAGCAGTTCTTC,CASTRPPGLAGADEQFF
-,-,TRBJ2-6,TRBV11-2,TGTGCCAGCAGCTTACAGGGGTCAGGGGCCAACGTCCTGACTTTC,CASSLQGSGANVLTF
-,-,TRBJ2-1,TRBV5-1,TGCGCCAGCAGCCCGGACAGAGCCTACAATGAGCAGTTCTTC,CASSPDRAYNEQFF
-,-,TRBJ2-1,TRBV11-3,TGTGCCAGCAGCTTACAGGGCGGTGAGCAGTTCTTC,CASSLQGGEQFF
-,-,TRBJ1-4,TRBV9,TGTGCCAGCAGCGTAGCTCCGGGGGGCGCGGGTGAAAAACTGTTTTTT,CASSVAPGGAGEKLFF
-,-,TRBJ1-2,TRBV20-1,TGCAGTGCTAGTGCGGGACACCTCTATGGCTACACCTTC,CSASAGHLYGYTF
once,-,TRBJ1-1,TRBV7-2,TGTGCCAGCAGCTTAGCCACAGGGACCCCTGAAGCTTTCTTT,CASSLATGTPEAFF
-,-,TRBJ2-7,TRBV7-7,TGTGCTAGCAACCCCCGGGTGGTGGGGCCCAGCTCCTACGAGCAGTACTTC,CASNPRVVGPSSYEQYF
-,-,TRBJ2-5,TRBV5-1,TGCGCCAGCAGCGGGACTTCCCGGGCGGAGACCCAGTACTTC,CASSGTSRAETQYF
-,-,TRBJ2-4,TRBV6-5,TGTTCTGGAGGGGCCCGGAATCGAAACATTCAGTACTTC,CSGGARNRNIQYF
many,TRBD1,TRBJ1-2,TRBV30,TGTGCCTGGGCCCGGGACAGGCCCTATGGCTACACCTTC,CAWARDRPYGYTF
-,TRBD1,TRBJ1-5,TRBV27,TGTGCCAGCAGGGAACAACCGCGCCGGGACAGGGGGCACCAGCCCCAGCATTTT,CASREQPRRDRGHQPQHF
-,-,TRBJ1-4,TRBV5-1,TGCGCCAGCAGCTTAACGGGGAAGGCTGAAAAACTGTTTTTT,CASSLTGKAEKLFF
-,TRBD2,TRBJ2-3,TRBV29-1,TGCAGCGTTGATGGCGGGGGACTAGATACGCAGTATTTT,CSVDGGGLDTQYF
few,-,TRBJ1-1,TRBV30,TGTGCCTGGAGTGCTCAGTTGAACACTGAAGCTTTCTTT,CAWSAQLNTEAFF
-,-,TRBJ1-1,TRBV5-1,TGCGCCAGCAGCTTGGCAGAGAACACTGAAGCTTTCTTT,CASSLAENTEAFF
once,-,TRBJ1-4,TRBV10-3,TGTGCCACCCGAATGGGTAGCAATCGAGCCTATGAAAAACTGTTTTTT,CATRMGSNRAYEKLFF
-,-,TRBJ1-5,TRBV6-1,TGTGCCAGCAGTGAGGGGGGGGGAGGCTATCAGCCCCAGCATTTT,CASSEGGGGYQPQHF
few,-,TRBJ1-3,TRBV5-5,TGTGCCAGCTGCCCCGACAGGAACTCTGGAAACACCATATATTTT,CASCPDRNSGNTIYF
once,-,TRBJ1-3,TRBV7-8,TGTGCCAGCAGCTACCCCCACCCGAGTGCCACCATATATTTT,CASSYPHPSATIYF
-,-,TRBJ2-3,TRBV11-2,TGTGCCAGCAGCTTATACGCGGAAACAGATACGCAGTATTTT,CASSLYAETDTQYF
-,TRBD2,TRBJ2-1,TRBV5-1,TGCGCCAGCAGCTTGGCTAGCGGGAATGAGCAGTTCTTC,CASSLASGNEQFF
-,TRBD2,TRBJ2-1,TRBV7-2,TGTGCCAGCAGCTTAGGAACTAGCGGGAGGGAGCAGTTCTTC,CASSLGTSGREQFF
-,TRBD1,TRBJ1-2,TRBV3-1/TRBV3-2,TGTGCCAGCAGCCAAGTTCCGGGACAGAGAGCTAACTATGGCTACACCTTC,CASSQVPGQRANYGYTF
once,TRBD1,TRBJ1-6,TRBV7-9,TGTGCCAGCAGCCCGGACAGGGGTGATTCACCCCTCCACTTT,CASSPDRGDSPLHF
-,TRBD2,TRBJ2-2,TRBV5-1,TGCGCCAGCAGCTTTTCGTACGGGACTAGCGGGAACACCGGGGAGCTGTTTTTT,CASSFSYGTSGNTGELFF
-,TRBD2,TRBJ2-7,TRBV28,TGTGCCAGCAGTTTACTAGCGGGAGCCTACGAGCAGTACTTC,CASSLLAGAYEQYF
once,-,TRBJ2-3,TRBV6-5,TGTGCCAGCAGTTACGGCCAGCGGCGCACAGATACGCAGTATTTT,CASSYGQRRTDTQYF
-,TRBD1,TRBJ1-6,TRBV5-1,TGCGCCAGCAGCTTAGGGACAGGGGCCTTCCCGCGTTCACCCCTCCACTTT,CASSLGTGAFPRSPLHF
-,-,TRBJ2-1,TRBV28,TGTGCCAGCGGCCGCTGGAGCAATGAGCAGTTCTTC,CASGRWSNEQFF
-,-,TRBJ1-1,TRBV5-4,TGTGCCAGCAGCTTGGCTGAAAGAGGCACTGAAGCTTTCTTT,CASSLAERGTEAFF
few,TRBD1,TRBJ1-1,TRBV2,TGTGCCAGCAGACAAACAGGGGGAGCTTTCTTT,CASRQTGGAFF
-,-,TRBJ1-3,TRBV2,TGTGCCAGCAGTGAAGGAGGCGTTGGAAACACCATATATTTT,CASSEGGVGNTIYF
once,TRBD1,TRBJ1-6,TRBV3-1/TRBV3-2,TGTGCCAGCAGCCCCGGACAGGGAACAGACGGGGCTTTCCACTTT,CASSPGQGTDGAFHF
-,TRBD2,TRBJ2-2,TRBV2,TGTGCCAGCAAGGGAGCGGGAGGAGGAACCGGGGAGCTGTTTTTT,CASKGAGGGTGELFF